Below, one TCR beta chain is given with its context. There are many counts of this clonotype. This clone's antigen is unknown. No qualities accompany the bases; no much larger clone lies one base away. The data belong to a study of CD8 T cells in ankylosing spondylitis (dated by TCRdb to about 2017). A note on the overall study: The study set out to find disease-linked TCR variants by profiling T cell receptor beta repertoires in ankylosing spondylitis patients and healthy donors. The full study cohort comprised 25 or so ankylosing spondylitis patients and 85 to 120 healthy donors. Peripheral blood was sampled, and synovial fluid was additionally collected from ankylosing spondylitis patients.

At the junction V is shortened by 1 base and J by 9 bases; bases outside the gene matches: 17. The germline V gene (reference sequence) yields SGHKS for CDR1 and YYEKEE for CDR2. There are 19 amino acids in the CDR3, from cysteine to phenylalanine inclusive. Only the CDR3 DNA is retained, 57 bases long and in frame from the first base. The listed sequencing device is Illumina HiSeq 2500. TCR beta libraries were prepared by quantitative 5'-RACE with molecular barcodes. As for the original processing: A new computational method, built on a probabilistic model of VDJ rearrangement, was used to identify disease-linked TCR variants. The public reads were run again by TCRdb, first through fastp at Q25 and then through MiXCR, and only productive beta chains were kept. For every CDR3 protein sequence, its rows merge into one entry that carries the most common genes and DNA. None of the V and J calls come from the authors' own analysis; TCRdb made them. The sample contains around 30,000 distinct CDR3 sequences, about 7.8% of them found a single time. The ten largest make up about 10% of the sample.

Overall study outcomes, separate from this receptor: A TCR beta motif made up of about eight highly homologous amino acid variants appeared to be characteristic of blood from ankylosing spondylitis patients. Significant enrichment of the disease-linked clones was reported in matched synovial fluid samples from ankylosing spondylitis patients. The disease-linked clones had a CD8+ phenotype and were found at relatively low frequencies in peripheral blood. Some motif variants were previously reported in synovial fluid and blood of reactive arthritis patients, suggesting common disease-initiation mechanisms.

Sequencing was carried out using blood, either unsorted or a sorted T cell fraction (not recorded which). The chain joins TRBV5-5 to TRBJ2-1, with 12 bases matching TRBD2. The sequence derives from a male donor with ankylosing spondylitis or in good health (not recorded which). The bases read TGTGCCAGCAGCTTGTTTCAGGGAGTGACTAGCGGGAGTATCGGTGAGCAGTTCTTC. It encodes CASSLFQGVTSGSIGEQFF.